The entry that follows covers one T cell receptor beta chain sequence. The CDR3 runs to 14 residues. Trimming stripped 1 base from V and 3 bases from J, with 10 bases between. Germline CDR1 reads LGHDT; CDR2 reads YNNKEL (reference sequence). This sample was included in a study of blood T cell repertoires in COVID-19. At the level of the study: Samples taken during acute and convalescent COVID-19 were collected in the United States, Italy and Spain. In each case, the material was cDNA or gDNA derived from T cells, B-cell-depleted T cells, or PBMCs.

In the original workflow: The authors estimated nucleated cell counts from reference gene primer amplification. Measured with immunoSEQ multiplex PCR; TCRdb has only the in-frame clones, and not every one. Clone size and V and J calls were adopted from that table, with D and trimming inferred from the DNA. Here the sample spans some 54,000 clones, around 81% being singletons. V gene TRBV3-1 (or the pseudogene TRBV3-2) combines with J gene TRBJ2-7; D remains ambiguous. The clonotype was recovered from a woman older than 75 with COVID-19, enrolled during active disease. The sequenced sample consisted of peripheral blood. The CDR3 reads CASSQGHPGYEQYF. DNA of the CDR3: TGTGCCAGCAGCCAAGGACACCCAGGCTACGAGCAGTACTTC.